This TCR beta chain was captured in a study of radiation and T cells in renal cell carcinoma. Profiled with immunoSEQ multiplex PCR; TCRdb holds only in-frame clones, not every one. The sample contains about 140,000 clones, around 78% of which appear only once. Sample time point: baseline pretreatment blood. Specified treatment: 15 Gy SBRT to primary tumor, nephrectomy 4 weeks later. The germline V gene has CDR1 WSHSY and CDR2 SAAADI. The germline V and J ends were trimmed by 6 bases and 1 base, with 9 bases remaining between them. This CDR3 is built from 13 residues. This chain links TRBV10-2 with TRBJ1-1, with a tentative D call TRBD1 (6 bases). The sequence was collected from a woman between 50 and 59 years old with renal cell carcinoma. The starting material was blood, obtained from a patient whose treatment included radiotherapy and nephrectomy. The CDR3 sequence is CASSAGQNTEAFF. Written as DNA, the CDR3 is TGCGCCAGCAGCGCGGGACAGAACACTGAAGCTTTCTTT.